A single sample is the source of the 13 T cell receptor beta chains below, sequenced in a study of response to subunit inactivated influenza vaccine listed by TCRdb under 2018. Library method: RT-PCR. Sequencing used an Illumina HiSeq 2500. The public reads were reprocessed in TCRdb via fastp at Q25 and MiXCR, keeping in-frame beta chains. Every CDR3 protein is listed once, alongside the most common genes and DNA of its rows. The table for this sample lists about 170,000 distinct CDR3 sequences; 9.5% to 12% of them were counted only once. The biggest ten clones account for roughly 40% of the sample. The specimen was CD8+ T cells sorted from PBMCs, collected roughly 24 months after vaccination. The receptors were sampled from a man aged 45 to 70 who received an inactivated influenza vaccine. Donor details come from another sample of the same person, matched by shared clones.

CDR3 bases: TGTGCCAGCGGGGACCCGAACACCGGGGAGCTGTTTTTT. Translated: CASGDPNTGELFF. The V and J genes are TRBV6-6 and TRBJ2-2; the D gene could be TRBD1 or TRBD2 (5 bases each). The CDR3 is 13 residues long. Germline V gene lookup returns CDR1 MNHNY and CDR2 SVGAGI (reference sequence). V dropped 8 bases and J dropped 0 bases, with 7 bases sitting between them.

There are a few counts of this clonotype. V usage is TRBV12-3 or TRBV12-4 and J usage is TRBJ1-5; D gene unclear. The CDR3 spans 15 residues. Trimming cost V 6 bases and J 2 bases, with 14 bases left between them. CDR3 sequence reads: CASSPSGFGNQPQHF. As DNA, the CDR3 is TGTGCCAGCAGCCCAAGTGGGTTCGGCAATCAGCCCCAGCATTTT.

CDR3 sequence: CASSFAARTDTQYF. The CDR3 DNA reads TGTGCCAGCAGTTTCGCCGCCCGCACAGATACGCAGTATTTT. This chain uses TRBV6-5 with TRBJ2-3, with D unresolved. Trimming pared 4 bases from V and 1 base from J, leaving 9 bases between. Germline-derived CDR1 and CDR2 are MNHEY and SVGAGI. CDR3 length: 14 residues.

This chain links TRBV27 with TRBJ2-1; the D is unclear. With 0 bases removed from V and 4 bases from J, the gap between germline ends came to 10 bases. Germline lookup yields CDR1 MNHEY and CDR2 SMNVEV (reference sequence). The CDR3 is 15 amino acids. CDR3 region: CASSLSPNTYNEQFF. CDR3 nucleotides: TGTGCCAGCAGTTTATCCCCGAACACATACAATGAGCAGTTCTTC.

The CDR3 is CASSLYVAGANYGYTF. Written as DNA, the CDR3 is TGTGCCAGCAGTTTATATGTGGCCGGGGCTAACTATGGCTACACCTTC. The chain recombines TRBV27 with TRBJ1-2; no clear D gene. V was shortened by 1 base and J by 0 bases, with 12 bases between the two germline ends. Germline CDR1 is MNHEY and CDR2 is SMNVEV (reference sequence). The CDR3 covers 16 residues.

This chain links TRBV30 with TRBJ1-2; possible D gene TRBD1, 6 bases. The CDR3 is 13 residues long. V was clipped by 5 bases and J by 8 bases, with 18 bases between them. CDR1 is GTSNPN, CDR2 SVGIG, per germline (reference sequence). This chain's CDR3 is CAWSDWGAGGYTF. CDR3 sequence (DNA): TGTGCCTGGTCCGACTGGGGGGCAGGGGGCTACACCTTC.

This clonotype was detected a few times. This chain joins TRBV7-6 and TRBJ1-2; a possible D gene is TRBD1 (6 bases). This CDR3 is 18 amino acids long. Trimming took 0 bases from V and 2 from J, leaving 19 bases between them. Germline CDR1 SGHVS, CDR2 FNYEAQ. DNA for the CDR3: TGTGCCAGCAGCTTAGCTCCGGGACACCAAATTGACAACTATGGCTACACCTTC. Protein sequence: CASSLAPGHQIDNYGYTF.

This chain joins TRBV5-4 and TRBJ2-1; perhaps TRBD2 as D (5 bases). Germline V CDR1 and CDR2: SGHNT, YYREEE (reference sequence). The V end was cut by 4 bases, the J end by 1 base, with 9 bases between. The CDR3 runs to 14 residues. DNA of the CDR3: TGTGCCAGCAGCCACGGGGTATCCTACAATGAGCAGTTCTTC. It is translated as CASSHGVSYNEQFF.

The table lists this clonotype with a few counts. V is TRBV20-1 and J is TRBJ2-3; TRBD2 agrees at 11 bases. The ends lost 6 bases at V and 6 bases at J; junction bases unmatched: 11. This CDR3 is 15 amino acids long. CDR1 and CDR2 from the germline V gene are DFQATT and SNEGSKA (reference sequence). CDR3 sequence (DNA): TGCAGTGCCCCTTTACTAGCGGGAGCAGGGGATACGCAGTATTTT. Translating gives CSAPLLAGAGDTQYF.

The table lists this clonotype with a few counts. The rearrangement joins TRBV12-3 or TRBV12-4 to TRBJ1-3; 7 nucleotides line up with TRBD1. The CDR3 length is 15 residues. Trimming at V came to 5 bases and at J to 3 bases, leaving 7 bases not matched to a gene. The CDR3 DNA is TGTGCCAGCAGTAGCGGGACAGCCCTTGGAAACACCATATATTTT. Its translation: CASSSGTALGNTIYF.

The rearrangement links TRBV12-3 or TRBV12-4 to TRBJ2-7, with 9 bases identical to TRBD2. The length of the CDR3 is 15 residues. The V segment lost 5 bases and the J segment 4 bases; nucleotides outside the gene matches: 9. The CDR3 sequence: CASSPKLSGGYEQYF. The CDR3 DNA is TGTGCCAGCAGTCCAAAGTTGAGCGGGGGGTACGAGCAGTACTTC.

This clonotype was seen a few times. The chain has TRBV25-1 and TRBJ2-7, with unresolved D. The CDR3 extends over 17 amino acids. CDR1 is MGHDK, CDR2 SYGVNS, per germline. V lost 3 bases to trimming and J lost 7 bases, with 25 bases between them. The CDR3, as DNA: TGTGCCAGCAGTGATCTCTACACTGGCGCCCCACCTCTTGAGCAGTACTTC. The encoded protein is CASSDLYTGAPPLEQYF.

This clonotype has more than one count but fewer than ten. The V gene is TRBV29-1, the J gene TRBJ2-7, with 14 bases fitting TRBD2. V lost 0 bases and J lost 4; bases outside the gene matches: 8. Germline V gene sequence: CDR1 SQVTM, CDR2 ANQGSEA. CDR3 size: 17 residues. The DNA of the CDR3 is TGCAGCGTTGAAGATTGGGGACTAGCGGGGGACGGTTACGAGCAGTACTTC. Translation gives CSVEDWGLAGDGYEQYF.